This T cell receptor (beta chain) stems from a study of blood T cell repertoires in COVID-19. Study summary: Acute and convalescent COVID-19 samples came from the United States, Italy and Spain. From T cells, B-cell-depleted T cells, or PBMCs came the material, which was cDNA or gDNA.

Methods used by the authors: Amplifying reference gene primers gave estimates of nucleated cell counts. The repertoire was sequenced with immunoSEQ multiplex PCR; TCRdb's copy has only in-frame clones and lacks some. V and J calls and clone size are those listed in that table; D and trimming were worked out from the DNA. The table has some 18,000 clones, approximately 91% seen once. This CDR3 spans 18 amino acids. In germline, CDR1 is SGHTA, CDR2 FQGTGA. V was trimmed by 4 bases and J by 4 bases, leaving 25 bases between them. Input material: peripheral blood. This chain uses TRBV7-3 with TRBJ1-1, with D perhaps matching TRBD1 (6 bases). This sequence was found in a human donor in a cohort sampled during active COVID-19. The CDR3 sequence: CASSSIPGTPPGVTEAFF. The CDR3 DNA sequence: TGTGCCAGCAGCTCGATACCCGGGACACCCCCCGGCGTCACTGAAGCTTTCTTT.